The 16 T cell receptor beta chains listed next were all sequenced from one sample in a study of low-dose radiotherapy and immunotherapy resistance in tumors (dated by TCRdb to between 2021 and 2024). Read against the paper, the sample's time point label means: before trial treatment. Instrument used: Illumina MiniSeq. TCRs were amplified with Phusion for 15 to 25 PCR cycles using a constant-region primer together with the adapter attached to the V primers. TCRdb cleaned the public reads at Q25 with fastp, built clones with MiXCR and kept in-frame beta chains. Here each entry gathers all rows of one CDR3 protein and keeps the most common genes and DNA. The sample table holds about 46,000 distinct CDR3 sequences, of which around 11% were seen once. The biggest ten clones account for about 6% of the sample. Sample: PBMCs, taken before treatment. The receptor set was obtained from a female donor with ovarian cancer.

This clonotype was observed a handful of times. This chain uses TRBV20-1 with TRBJ2-3; 10 bases agree with TRBD2. Germline values: CDR1 DFQATT, CDR2 SNEGSKA (reference sequence). The CDR3 sequence is 13 residues long. The V and J ends lost 6 bases and 3 bases, in that order; junction bases with no gene match: 3. The CDR3, as DNA: TGCAGTGCCGTAGCGGGGGGAACAGATACGCAGTATTTT. Residues: CSAVAGGTDTQYF.

This clonotype was detected ten times or more. V and J are TRBV4-1 and TRBJ2-2, with D tentatively TRBD2 (5 bases). CDR3 length: 15 residues. The V end was cut by 4 bases, the J end by 4 bases, with 13 bases between. The germline V gene has CDR1 MGHRA and CDR2 YSYEKL. This CDR3 is CASSLPPRGTGELFF. The CDR3 region has the DNA TGCGCCAGCAGCCTCCCCCCCCGGGGCACCGGGGAGCTGTTTTTT.

There are many counts of this clonotype. The J gene is TRBJ1-1, the V gene TRBV12-3 or TRBV12-4, with TRBD1 identical over 8 bases. The V and J ends lost 7 bases and 5 bases, in that order; junction bases with no gene match: 9. This CDR3 contains 14 residues. The CDR3 spells CASTDQGARTEAFF. The CDR3 DNA is TGTGCCAGCACGGATCAGGGGGCGCGGACTGAAGCTTTCTTT.

This clonotype was detected ten times or more. This chain joins TRBV29-1 and TRBJ1-1; D gene uncertain. CDR3 length equals 12 residues. V dropped 5 bases and J dropped 3 bases, with 10 bases sitting between them. Germline CDR1 is SQVTM and CDR2 is ANQGSEA. CDR3 coding DNA: TGCAGCGTTACGGACGGGTACACTGAAGCTTTCTTT. Residues: CSVTDGYTEAFF.

This clonotype is deemed medium-sized. In DNA, the CDR3 is TGTGCCAGCTCCCGACTAGCGGGGGACACAGATACGCAGTATTTT. Amino acids: CASSRLAGDTDTQYF. V usage is TRBV18 and J usage is TRBJ2-3, with 12 bases that match TRBD2. The CDR3 is made up of 15 amino acids. Germline CDR1 reads KGHSH; CDR2 reads LQKENI. V shed 6 bases, J shed 2 bases, and the junction held 3 bases outside the gene matches.

Turning to this clonotype: Only one base separates this from a far larger clonotype, so it likely reflects a read error. The chain carries TRBV29-1 and TRBJ2-5; D not certain. In germline, CDR1 is SQVTM, CDR2 ANQGSEA. This CDR3 has 15 residues. Trimming removed 3 bases at V and 11 bases at J, with 25 bases between. The chain's CDR3 is CSVDGSRTSYNEQYF. DNA of the CDR3: TGCAGCGTTGACGGGTCTAGGACCTCCTACAATGAGCAGTACTTC.

This clonotype showed up many times. The chain recombines TRBV28 with TRBJ2-1; 8 bases agree with TRBD2. This CDR3 spans 17 amino acids. V was pared by 5 bases and J by 4 bases, with 13 bases of the junction left unmatched. Germline assignment: CDR1 MDHEN and CDR2 SYDVKM. The CDR3 spells CASSPGYEREWYNEQFF. In nucleotides, the CDR3 is TGTGCCAGCAGTCCCGGTTATGAGCGGGAGTGGTACAATGAGCAGTTCTTC.

This clonotype has a count of ten or more. The chain couples TRBV9 to TRBJ2-2, with 7 bases matching TRBD2. This CDR3 is built from 16 residues. CDR1 is SGDLS and CDR2 is YYNGEE in the germline V gene. With 1 base clipped from V and 5 bases from J, the junction kept 8 bases outside the gene matches. In DNA, the CDR3 is TGTGCCAGCAGCGTATCAACGGCGGGGGAAACCGGGGAGCTGTTTTTT. Residues: CASSVSTAGETGELFF.

This clonotype has only a few counts. The chain combines TRBV6-2 or TRBV6-3 with TRBJ2-1, with D maybe TRBD2 (7 bases). The CDR3 spans 15 residues. V lost 6 bases, J lost 0 bases, and 12 bases lay in between. Germline CDR1 is MNHEY and CDR2 is SVGEGT. The CDR3: CASRTGGSSYNEQFF. As DNA, the CDR3 is TGTGCCAGCAGGACGGGGGGCAGCTCCTACAATGAGCAGTTCTTC.

This clonotype was detected only a few times. The genes are TRBV19 and TRBJ1-1; D is ambiguous. Trimming took 5 bases from V and 1 from J, leaving 8 bases between them. This CDR3 is 13 amino acids long. The germline V gene encodes CDR1 LNHDA and CDR2 SQIVND (reference sequence). Written as DNA, the CDR3 is TGTGCCAGTAGTCGGGCCCCGAACACTGAAGCTTTCTTT. It translates to CASSRAPNTEAFF.

This clonotype was recorded at least ten times. The chain couples TRBV28 to TRBJ2-7; 7 bases fit TRBD1. Germline V CDR1 and CDR2: MDHEN, SYDVKM. The CDR3 contains 13 residues. Germline trimming cut 4 bases from V and 5 bases from J; bases unmatched to any gene: 5. The CDR3: CASSSLDRDEQYF. The CDR3 DNA is TGTGCCAGCAGTTCACTTGACAGGGACGAGCAGTACTTC.

This clonotype appeared many times. This chain links TRBV6-5 with TRBJ1-1; 7 positions match TRBD1. Germline-derived CDR1 and CDR2 are MNHEY and SVGAGI. The V and J ends lost 0 bases and 11 bases, in that order; junction bases with no gene match: 15. The CDR3 is 16 amino acids. This CDR3 is CASSYSSKRGRGGAFF. The DNA for the CDR3 is TGTGCCAGCAGTTACTCATCCAAGAGGGGGCGAGGAGGGGCTTTCTTT.

The sample holds many counts of this clonotype. J is TRBJ2-7 and V is TRBV23-1; no definite D call. TRBV23-1 is an ORF for which the function is uncertain. V was pared by 11 bases and J by 6 bases, with 14 bases between. The CDR3 runs 11 residues. The chain's CDR3 is CAPRGRPEQYF. CDR3 DNA sequence: TGCGCCCCGAGAGGACGGCCCGAGCAGTACTTC.

This clonotype was seen at least ten times. The chain couples TRBV20-1 to TRBJ2-5; no clear D gene. CDR3 length: 13 amino acids. V was clipped by 3 bases and J by 1 base, with 9 bases between them. CDR1 DFQATT and CDR2 SNEGSKA come from the germline V gene (reference sequence). DNA of the CDR3: TGCAGTGCTAGGGTCTCATTCCAAGAGACCCAGTACTTC. Translation: CSARVSFQETQYF.

This clonotype was seen many times. The rearrangement uses TRBV5-1 and TRBJ1-2; a weak D match, TRBD1 (5 bases). Germline loops: CDR1 SGHRS, CDR2 YFSETQ. Between the trimmed V and J ends, which lost 0 bases and 2 bases, there was a span of 8 bases. CDR3 size: 14 residues. CDR3 sequence: CASSLGGGNYGYTF. DNA for the CDR3: TGCGCCAGCAGCTTGGGCGGGGGAAACTATGGCTACACCTTC.

In this sample, this clonotype turned up many times. This chain links TRBV11-2 with TRBJ2-2, with a tentative D call TRBD2 (6 bases). This CDR3 comprises 16 residues. Germline V gene sequence: CDR1 SGHAT, CDR2 FQNNGV. Trimming left V 5 bases short and J 4 bases short, with 17 bases between. The DNA of the CDR3 is TGTGCCAGCAGCCATCGCCCGGTTAGCGGCACCGGGGAGCTGTTTTTT. It translates to CASSHRPVSGTGELFF.